This record looks at one T cell receptor (beta chain) sequence and its context. No antigen is known for it. The data are from a study of T cell responses to AZD1222 COVID-19 vaccine. As for the study in general: Timing groups of about 4 and about 12 weeks for second doses were pooled. Study-wide findings and caveats: CD4 TCRs covered the whole spike, strongest at regions 160-218 and 743-854. It was only after the peak T cell response that any repertoires were sampled. Per reports, nearly half of all spike-specific TCRs target regions that are unmutated in variants.

Assay: immunoSEQ multiplex PCR; the TCRdb copy retains only in-frame clones and omits some. The sample has tens of thousands of clones; about 79% are singletons. This TCR came from an adult in good health. This specimen was peripheral blood, taken on day 0 of AZD1222 vaccination.

The DNA of the CDR3 is TGCGCCAGCAGCCCTGGGACAGGAGAAGCCCATGGCTACACCTTC. Residues: CASSPGTGEAHGYTF. This chain links TRBV5-1 with TRBJ1-2; 8 positions agree with TRBD1. J was trimmed by 6 bases and V by 4 bases; bases with no gene match: 11. Germline V CDR1 and CDR2: SGHRS, YFSETQ. The CDR3 extends over 15 amino acids.